The text below deals with one T cell receptor beta chain. Its target is unknown. The source of the sample is a study of T cell responses to AZD1222 COVID-19 vaccine. Study-level results: Nearly half of unique spike-specific TCRs reportedly avoided B.1.351 and B.1.1.7 mutated regions. Spike-specific TCR breadth and depth both grew after two AZD1222 doses. Of the AZD1222 recipients, only 5 or 6 were seropositive at baseline.

Germline CDR1 is MNHEY and CDR2 is SMNVEV (reference sequence). The CDR3 sequence is 15 residues long. Trimming shortened V by 3 bases and J by 1 base, and 12 bases separated the two germline ends. This table comes from immunoSEQ multiplex PCR, and its TCRdb copy is limited to in-frame clones, with some not included. The sample carries some 91,000 clones, about 89% recorded once. The chain employs TRBV27 and TRBJ1-1; D gene ambiguous. Source: peripheral blood, taken on day 0 of AZD1222 vaccination. The TCR sequence derives from an adult in good health. The CDR3 DNA reads TGTGCCAGCAGTTTTAACGGATTTACGAACACTGAAGCTTTCTTT. The encoded protein is CASSFNGFTNTEAFF.